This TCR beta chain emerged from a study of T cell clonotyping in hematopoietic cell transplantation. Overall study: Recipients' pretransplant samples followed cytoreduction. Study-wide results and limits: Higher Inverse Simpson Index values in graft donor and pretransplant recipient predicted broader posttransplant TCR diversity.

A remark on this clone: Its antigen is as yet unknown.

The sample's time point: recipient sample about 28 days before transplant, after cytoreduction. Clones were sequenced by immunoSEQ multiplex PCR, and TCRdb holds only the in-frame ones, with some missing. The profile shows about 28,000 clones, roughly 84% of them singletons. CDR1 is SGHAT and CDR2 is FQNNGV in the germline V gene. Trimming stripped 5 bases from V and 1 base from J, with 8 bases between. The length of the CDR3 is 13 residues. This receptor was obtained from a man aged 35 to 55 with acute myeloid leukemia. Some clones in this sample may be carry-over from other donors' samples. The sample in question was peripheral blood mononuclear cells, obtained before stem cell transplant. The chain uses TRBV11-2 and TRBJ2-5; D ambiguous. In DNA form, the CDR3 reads TGTGCCAGCAGCCCCCCCTTCCAAGAGACCCAGTACTTC. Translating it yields CASSPPFQETQYF.